The entry below gives a single T cell receptor (beta chain) sequence along with its context. This sample was taken from a study of shared clonotypes between healthy human individuals. As originally analysed: ImmunoSEQ yielded junction-only sequences lacking quality scores, so filtering differed. Data came from immunoSEQ multiplex PCR; TCRdb stores just in-frame clones and leaves some out. The D gene and trimming were derived from the DNA, and the V and J assignments and clone size from that table. Among roughly 100,000 clones listed, about 72% were seen once. This CDR3 spans 15 amino acids. Per the germline V gene, CDR1 is SNHLY and CDR2 is FYNNEI. With 10 bases clipped from V and 4 bases from J, the junction kept 8 bases outside the gene matches.

The chain joins TRBV2 to TRBJ2-6; 9 bases agree with TRBD1. Sequenced input: memory CD8+ T cells sorted from blood. Subset specified: CD45RO+ cells pooled with CCR7-negative TemRA cells. The clonotype was recovered from a woman between 25 and 40 years old in good health. The DNA of the CDR3 is TGTGCCACCGGACAGGGGATGAGCGGGGCCAACGTCCTGACTTTC. Its protein is CATGQGMSGANVLTF.